This T cell receptor (beta chain) was sequenced during a study of CD8 T cells in Susac syndrome. V lost 0 bases, J lost 0 bases, and 8 bases lay in between. The CDR3 spans 14 residues. From germline, CDR1 is SQVTM and CDR2 ANQGSEA. RNA amounts of roughly 0.45 to 1 ug underwent reverse transcription with random hexamers. From the immunoSEQ multiplex PCR reads, TCRdb called clonotypes with MiXCR, one entry per CDR3 protein. The repertoire holds under 350,000 distinct CDR3 sequences, with 92% as singletons. The chain employs TRBV29-1 and TRBJ1-1; TRBD1 might be the D (5 bases). The sequence was collected from a human donor with multiple sclerosis. The sequencing sample was made of CD4+ T cells from PBMCs. The CDR3 sequence: CSVEEGLLNTEAFF. The CDR3 DNA follows: TGCAGCGTTGAAGAGGGGCTTTTGAACACTGAAGCTTTCTTT.